Following are 8 T cell receptor beta chains from one sample sequenced in a study of T cells in Graves' hyperthyroidism and ophthalmopathy. TCR beta CDR3 regions were amplified from RNA. A first-round RT-PCR of the TCR CDR3 used the HTBI primer set. TCRdb reanalysed the multiplex PCR reads using MiXCR and keeps one entry per CDR3 protein. The table records 250,000 to 300,000 distinct CDR3 sequences, roughly 13% of them present only once. The material sequenced was blood. These receptors all stem from a middle-aged woman with Graves' hyperthyroidism.

The sample holds many counts of this clonotype. The rearrangement joins TRBV7-2 to TRBJ2-7, with D maybe TRBD2 (6 bases). Deletions cut 5 bases from V and 3 bases from J, with 17 bases between. The CDR3 totals 15 residues. Germline lookup yields CDR1 SGHTA and CDR2 FQGNSA. CDR3 in DNA: TGTGCCAGCAGCCCAACCGGGACTTTAAGCTACGAGCAGTACTTC. Its translation is CASSPTGTLSYEQYF. Looking up the rest from reference TRBV7-2 and TRBJ2-7 gives the full variable domain: GAGVSQSPSNKVTEKGKDVELRCDPISGHTALYWYRQSLGQGLEFLIYFQGNSAPDKSGLPSDRFSAERTGGSVSTLTIQRTQQEDSAVYLCASSPTGTLSYEQYFGPGTRLTVT.

Only a few counts were recorded for this clonotype. The chain combines TRBV5-1 with TRBJ2-7, with 11 bases identical to TRBD2. This CDR3 spans 15 amino acids. The J segment lost 5 bases and the V segment lost 2 bases, leaving 6 bases of the junction unmatched. CDR1 SGHRS and CDR2 YFSETQ come from the germline V gene. This CDR3 is CASSFLAGGPHEQYF. The CDR3 bases are TGCGCCAGCAGCTTCTTAGCGGGAGGGCCCCACGAGCAGTACTTC.

In its sample, this clonotype was seen many times. The chain uses TRBV28 and TRBJ2-3; D is possibly TRBD1 or TRBD2 (5 bases each). V was pared by 3 bases and J by 9 bases, with 13 bases between. The germline CDR1 and CDR2 sequences are MDHEN and SYDVKM. The CDR3 loop spans 13 amino acids. The CDR3 is CASSLGPSGTQYF. CDR3 nucleotides: TGTGCCAGCAGTTTGGGGCCCTCGGGGACGCAGTATTTT.

This clonotype has a count of ten or more. As DNA, the CDR3 is TGTGCCAGCAGCCTACATAGGGGACGGGACTACAATGAGCAGTTCTTC. Its protein product is CASSLHRGRDYNEQFF. The chain uses TRBV7-9 and TRBJ2-1; D may correspond to TRBD1 or TRBD2 (5 bases each). With 5 bases removed from V and 3 bases from J, the gap between germline ends came to 17 bases. Per the germline V gene, CDR1 is SEHNR and CDR2 is FQNEAQ (reference sequence). The CDR3 contains 16 residues.

Remarks on this clonotype: A much larger clone is a single base away; this may be a read error. The chain's CDR3 is CASSSRPRGYTF. The CDR3 DNA is TGTGCCAGCAGCTCTCGGCCCAGGGGCTACACCTTC. The chain couples TRBV5-6 to TRBJ1-2, with no clear D. This CDR3 is 12 amino acids long. Germline CDR1 SGHDT, CDR2 YYEEEE. Trimming took off 3 bases at V and 8 bases at J, with 11 bases between the two ends.

V usage is TRBV6-4 and J usage is TRBJ2-3; D possibly corresponds to TRBD2 (5 bases). Germline-derived CDR1 and CDR2 are MRHNA and SNTAGT. V shed 8 bases and J shed 0 bases, with 15 bases lying between them. This CDR3 comprises 15 residues. In DNA form, the CDR3 reads TGTGCCAGCGCTCTGGGAGATTCTAGCACAGATACGCAGTATTTT. Its protein product is CASALGDSSTDTQYF.

At least ten counts were recorded for this clonotype. This sequence joins TRBV5-1 and TRBJ2-3; D is perhaps TRBD1 (6 bases). The CDR3 is made up of 15 amino acids. Trimming stripped 5 bases from V and 0 bases from J, with 13 bases between. Germline V gene sequence: CDR1 SGHRS, CDR2 YFSETQ. CDR3 nucleotides: TGCGCCAGCAGGGCAGGGGTCCTTAGCACAGATACGCAGTATTTT. Translation: CASRAGVLSTDTQYF.

The gene calls are TRBV28 and TRBJ2-7, with 7 bases matching TRBD2. The CDR3 sequence is 15 residues long. V shed 6 bases and J 1 base; nucleotides not matched to a gene: 9. Looked up from germline, CDR1 is MDHEN and CDR2 is SYDVKM. DNA for the CDR3: TGTGCCAGCAGCCCCGGGGGGACCTTTTCCTACGAGCAGTACTTC. Residues: CASSPGGTFSYEQYF.